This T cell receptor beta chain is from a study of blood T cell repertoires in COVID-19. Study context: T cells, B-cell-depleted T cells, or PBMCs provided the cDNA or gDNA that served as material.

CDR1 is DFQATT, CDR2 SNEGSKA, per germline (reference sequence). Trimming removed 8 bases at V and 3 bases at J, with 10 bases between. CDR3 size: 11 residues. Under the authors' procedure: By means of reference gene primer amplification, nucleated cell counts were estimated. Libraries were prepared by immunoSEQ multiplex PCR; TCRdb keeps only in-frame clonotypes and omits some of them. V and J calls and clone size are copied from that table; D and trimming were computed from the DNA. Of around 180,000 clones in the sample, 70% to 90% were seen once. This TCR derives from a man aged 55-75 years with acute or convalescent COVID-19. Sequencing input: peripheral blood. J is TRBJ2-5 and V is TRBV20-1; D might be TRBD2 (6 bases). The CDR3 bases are TGCAGTTTCTCGGGGGAAGAGACCCAGTACTTC. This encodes CSFSGEETQYF.